The 25 T cell receptor beta chains below come from one sample, sequenced in a study of graft-versus-host responses after intestinal transplantation (dated by TCRdb to the early 2020s). The time point label on this specimen signifies: cells obtained before transplantation from donor or recipient. Their antigens remain unidentified. The library was obtained by the immunoSEQ multiplex PCR assay. This immuneACCESS table, as held by TCRdb, lists in-frame sequences with V and J called but not all clones. Of the missing ones, under half trace to an unresolved V gene in checked studies; the others have no known cause. This sample comprises around 76,000 clones, around 96% of them detected only once. The ten top clones hold over 0.45% of the sample. The sequencing used unstimulated CD8+ T cells sorted from spleen or lymph node cells, collected before intestinal transplant. These receptors all stem from a human donor who received an intestinal transplant.

The chain links TRBV21-1 to TRBJ1-3. TRBV21-1 is marked as a pseudogene. This CDR3 comprises 15 residues. CDR3 DNA sequence: TGTGCCAGCAGCAAGGGACGGGACTCTGGAAACACCATATATTTT. Amino acid sequence: CASSKGRDSGNTIYF.

This chain uses TRBV5-6 with TRBJ2-3; 8 bases are shared with TRBD2. CDR3 length equals 14 residues. Germline V CDR1 and CDR2: SGHDT, YYEEEE. V lost 0 bases to trimming and J lost 4 bases; unmatched junction nucleotides: 1. CDR3 nucleotide sequence: TGTGCCAGCAGCTTGGTCGGGGGGGCAGATACGCAGTATTTT. Amino acid sequence: CASSLVGGADTQYF.

This clone was seen once. The V call is TRBV27, the J call TRBJ2-3, with a tentative D call TRBD2 (5 bases). Trimming removed 11 bases at V and 2 bases at J, with 14 bases between. Germline V gives CDR1 MNHEY, CDR2 SMNVEV (reference sequence). The CDR3 runs to 13 residues. The CDR3 sequence is CASQEGTTDTQYF. In nucleotides, the CDR3 is TGTGCCTCACAAGAGGGAACCACAGATACGCAGTATTTT.

The rearrangement joins TRBV15 to TRBJ2-1; D unresolved. The CDR3 is 14 amino acids. Germline loops: CDR1 LNHNV, CDR2 YYDKDF (reference sequence). V dropped 3 bases and J dropped 6 bases, with 12 bases sitting between them. CDR3 nucleotide sequence: TGTGCCACCAGCAGGGTCCCAGCCGGCAATGAGCAGTTCTTC. It translates to CATSRVPAGNEQFF.

Here the CDR3 reads CASSQEALVAGIYNEQFF. CDR3 sequence (DNA): TGTGCCAGCAGCCAAGAGGCTCTGGTAGCGGGGATCTACAATGAGCAGTTCTTC. The chain uses TRBV4-2 and TRBJ2-1, with TRBD2 matching 8 bases. J gave up 3 bases and V 0 bases, and 10 bases lay outside the gene matches. The V gene's germline CDR1 is LGHNA and CDR2 YNFKEQ. The length of the CDR3 is 18 residues.

This clone appeared a single time. The V and J genes are TRBV28 and TRBJ2-5, with TRBD2 matching 7 bases. This CDR3 region has 18 residues. Per germline, CDR1 MDHEN and CDR2 SYDVKM. V was pared by 3 bases and J by 0 bases, with 13 bases of the junction left unmatched. The CDR3 loop is CASSFLRGSAQYQETQYF. CDR3 coding DNA: TGTGCCAGCAGTTTTCTGCGGGGGAGCGCTCAGTACCAAGAGACCCAGTACTTC.

The chain links TRBV7-9 to TRBJ1-3; D is unclear. Looked up from germline, CDR1 is SEHNR and CDR2 is FQNEAQ (reference sequence). Trimming removed 3 bases at V and 2 bases at J, with 8 bases between. The CDR3 is 14 amino acids. CDR3 bases: TGTGCCAGCAGCTTCGACGGTACTGGAAACACCATATATTTT. Translating it yields CASSFDGTGNTIYF.

J is TRBJ2-1 and V is TRBV11-2; tentative D call: TRBD2 (6 bases). The CDR3 covers 16 residues. CDR1 and CDR2 from the germline V gene are SGHAT and FQNNGV. V was trimmed by 0 bases and J by 3 bases, leaving 12 bases between them. Here the CDR3 reads CASSLDYGSLYNEQFF. The CDR3 DNA is TGTGCCAGCAGCTTAGATTACGGGAGTCTCTACAATGAGCAGTTCTTC.

V is TRBV5-1 and J is TRBJ1-2; TRBD1 agrees at 7 bases. Trimming took 4 bases from V and 6 from J; bases not matched to a gene: 12. The CDR3 has 15 amino acids. CDR1 SGHRS and CDR2 YFSETQ come from the germline V gene. The CDR3 loop reads CASSPPIDRVDGYTF. CDR3 DNA sequence: TGCGCCAGCAGCCCCCCGATCGACAGGGTGGATGGCTACACCTTC.

This clone occurred once. The rearrangement links TRBV10-1 to TRBJ2-1; D uncertain. The germline V gene has CDR1 WNHNN and CDR2 SYGVQD (reference sequence). The CDR3 loop spans 13 amino acids. V was clipped by 2 bases and J by 6 bases, with 8 bases between them. The CDR3 DNA follows: TGCGCCAGCAGTGAGGATGATTTCAATGAGCAGTTCTTC. Translated: CASSEDDFNEQFF.

The rearrangement joins TRBV18 to TRBJ2-3, with a tentative D call TRBD2 (5 bases). V was pared by 2 bases and J by 2 bases, with 11 bases between. The CDR3 is made up of 15 amino acids. CDR1 and CDR2 from the germline V gene are KGHSH and LQKENI. The CDR3 loop reads CASSPVGADTDTQYF. Written as DNA, the CDR3 is TGTGCCAGCTCACCAGTGGGAGCAGACACAGATACGCAGTATTTT. Full variable domain (remainder filled in from reference TRBV18 and TRBJ2-3): NAGVMQNPRHLVRRRGQEARLRCSPMKGHSHVYWYRQLPEEGLKFMVYLQKENIIDESGMPKERFSAEFPKEGPSILRIQQVVRGDSAAYFCASSPVGADTDTQYFGPGTRLTVL.

The chain is built from TRBV5-8 and TRBJ2-5, with TRBD1 matching 7 bases. V shed 4 bases and J 3 bases; nucleotides not matched to a gene: 6. The CDR3 spans 14 residues. From germline, CDR1 is SGHTS and CDR2 YDEGEE. The CDR3 region is CASSPGQDEETQYF. The CDR3, as DNA: TGTGCCAGCAGCCCCGGACAGGACGAAGAGACCCAGTACTTC.

As concerns this clone: Distinct nucleotide sequences in the sample also encode this CDR3. The chain is built from TRBV18 and TRBJ2-7; D not resolved. The CDR3 contains 13 residues. CDR1 KGHSH and CDR2 LQKENI come from the germline V gene. Trimming left V 0 bases short and J 0 bases short, with 3 bases between. The CDR3 DNA sequence: TGTGCCAGCTCACCACCCAGCTCCTACGAGCAGTACTTC. Translated: CASSPPSSYEQYF.

The genes are TRBV4-2 and TRBJ2-5; tentatively, D is TRBD2 (7 bases). The J call is uncertain, as TRBJ2-7 better fits the DNA end. CDR3 length: 15 residues. Per the germline V gene, CDR1 is LGHNA and CDR2 is YNFKEQ. CDR3 in DNA: TGTGCCAGCAGCCAAGATAGGGGGGGGAACTACGAGCAGTACTTC. Translation: CASSQDRGGNYEQYF.

The CDR3 loop is CSVEDQGQGGETQYF. DNA of the CDR3: TGCAGCGTTGAAGATCAGGGACAGGGGGGAGAGACCCAGTACTTC. The chain uses TRBV29-1 and TRBJ2-5; TRBD1 matches 11 bases. The trim removed 0 bases at V and 4 bases at J, leaving 4 bases unmatched. Germline V gene lookup returns CDR1 SQVTM and CDR2 ANQGSEA. This CDR3 is built from 15 residues.

This chain uses TRBV7-9 with TRBJ2-1; 8 bases align to TRBD1. V was clipped by 1 base and J by 9 bases; unmatched bases: 5. This CDR3 is built from 14 residues. The germline V gene has CDR1 SEHNR and CDR2 FQNEAQ (reference sequence). The CDR3 bases are TGTGCCAGCAGCTTAGGGCAGGGGGCAGGTGAGCAGTTCTTC. Translated: CASSLGQGAGEQFF.

Of note for this clone: The DNA is omitted, as the CDR3 cannot be located on it reliably, and the CDR3 follows TCRdb's listing. V usage is TRBV2 and J usage is TRBJ2-1; the table's D call of TRBD2 was not tested on the DNA. The germline V gene encodes CDR1 SNHLY and CDR2 FYNNEI. The CDR3 length equals 17 residues, ends included. This CDR3 is CASSVPPGLVSYNEQFF.

The V gene is TRBV29-1, the J gene TRBJ2-7; D unresolved. This CDR3 spans 13 amino acids. Germline CDR1 reads SQVTM; CDR2 reads ANQGSEA. V shed 4 bases and J shed 0 bases, with 10 bases lying between them. In DNA form, the CDR3 reads TGCAGCGTTGTGAAGGTAGGCTCCTACGAGCAGTACTTC. As protein: CSVVKVGSYEQYF.

The V call is TRBV19, the J call TRBJ2-1; D gene ambiguous. The CDR3 extends over 12 amino acids. Trimming cost V 4 bases and J 3 bases, with 4 bases left between them. Germline lookup yields CDR1 LNHDA and CDR2 SQIVND (reference sequence). The CDR3 DNA follows: TGTGCCAGTAGTACCAACTACAATGAGCAGTTCTTC. Its protein product is CASSTNYNEQFF.

This clone appeared once. V is TRBV30 and J is TRBJ2-3; 8 nucleotides match TRBD2. V dropped 0 bases and J dropped 0; count of bases not matched to a gene: 2. This CDR3 spans 15 amino acids. Germline V lookup: CDR1 GTSNPN, CDR2 SVGIG (reference sequence). The CDR3 DNA follows: TGTGCCTGGAGTGTAGGCGGGAGGAGCACAGATACGCAGTATTTT. It yields the protein CAWSVGGRSTDTQYF.

The table lists this clone with a count of one. The chain is built from TRBV2 and TRBJ2-7, with no clear D. V was trimmed by 2 bases and J by 2 bases, leaving 10 bases between them. The V gene's germline CDR1 is SNHLY and CDR2 FYNNEI. This CDR3 contains 14 residues. CDR3 protein: CASSEIGGAYEQYF. Written as DNA, the CDR3 is TGTGCCAGCAGTGAAATTGGCGGAGCCTACGAGCAGTACTTC.

The chain has TRBV5-6 and TRBJ2-7, with D unclear. The CDR3 is 12 amino acids. V was shortened by 0 bases and J by 6 bases, with 7 bases between the two germline ends. Germline-derived CDR1 and CDR2 are SGHDT and YYEEEE. The CDR3 sequence: CASSLGEGEQYF. CDR3 bases: TGTGCCAGCAGCTTGGGGGAAGGCGAGCAGTACTTC. The full variable domain, with the rest looked up from reference TRBV5-6 and TRBJ2-7, is DAGVTQSPTHLIKTRGQQVTLRCSPKSGHDTVSWYQQALGQGPQFIFQYYEEEERQRGNFPDRFSGHQFPNYSSELNVNALLLGDSALYLCASSLGEGEQYFGPGTRLTVT.

The J gene is TRBJ2-7, the V gene TRBV7-9; 7 bases agree with TRBD1. The V gene end was trimmed by 8 bases and the J gene end by 4 bases; junction bases not matched to a gene: 8. This CDR3 has 13 amino acids. Per germline, CDR1 SEHNR and CDR2 FQNEAQ (reference sequence). CDR3 sequence: CASGRDSVYEQYF. Written as DNA, the CDR3 is TGTGCCAGCGGCAGGGACAGTGTTTACGAGCAGTACTTC.

The gene calls are TRBV5-1 and TRBJ1-6; 8 nucleotides agree with TRBD1. J lost 10 bases, V lost 0 bases, and 6 bases had no gene match. The germline CDR1 and CDR2 sequences are SGHRS and YFSETQ. This CDR3 comprises 15 residues. In DNA, the CDR3 is TGCGCCAGCAGCTTGGAAGGGACAGGCGGGTCACCCCTCCACTTT. Amino acids: CASSLEGTGGSPLHF.

The chain has TRBV9 and TRBJ1-2; D may be TRBD1 (6 bases). The CDR3 spans 15 residues. Per the germline V gene, CDR1 is SGDLS and CDR2 is YYNGEE. V lost 4 bases, J lost 4 bases, and 17 bases lay in between. CDR3 protein: CASSPEGRGRYGYTF. In nucleotides, the CDR3 is TGTGCCAGCAGCCCCGAAGGGCGGGGGCGCTATGGCTACACCTTC. Combining the CDR3 with reference TRBV9 and TRBJ1-2 gives the whole variable domain DSGVTQTPKHLITATGQRVTLRCSPRSGDLSVYWYQQSLDQGLQFLIQYYNGEERAKGNILERFSAQQFPDLHSELNLSSLELGDSALYFCASSPEGRGRYGYTFGSGTRLTVV.